The 30 T cell receptor beta chains presented below share a single source sample, sequenced in a study of PD-1 blockade in mismatch repair-deficient tumors. Sequencing was performed with immunoSEQ multiplex PCR; in TCRdb, only in-frame clones are kept and a portion is missing. The sample gives 30,000 to 45,000 clones, around 80% of which show up once; 1% to 1.4% is in the top ten. The specimen was PBMCs, collected around 38 weeks after starting pembrolizumab. The receptors stem from an adult with mismatch repair-deficient cancer.

This chain connects TRBV27 to TRBJ2-5, with a tentative D call TRBD1 (6 bases). This CDR3 region has 13 residues. Germline-derived CDR1 and CDR2 are MNHEY and SMNVEV (reference sequence). The V end was cut by 7 bases, the J end by 2 bases, with 11 bases between. The CDR3 is CASTSQGQETQYF. The CDR3 DNA sequence: TGTGCCAGCACCTCCCAGGGGCAAGAGACCCAGTACTTC.

The chain recombines TRBV19 with TRBJ1-5, with a weak D call TRBD1 (6 bases). The V gene's germline CDR1 is LNHDA and CDR2 SQIVND (reference sequence). The CDR3 consists of 12 residues. V gave up 5 bases and J gave up 7 bases, with 9 bases separating them. As DNA, the CDR3 is TGTGCCAGTAGTTTGACAGGCCAGCCCCAGCATTTT. Its translation: CASSLTGQPQHF.

The chain joins TRBV9 to TRBJ2-5; D gene uncertain. The CDR3 is 13 residues long. Germline V gene lookup returns CDR1 SGDLS and CDR2 YYNGEE. Trimming took 0 bases from V and 5 from J, leaving 8 bases between them. The DNA of the CDR3 is TGTGCCAGCAGCGTAGTAGACGGGGAGACCCAGTACTTC. Translating it yields CASSVVDGETQYF.

The chain links TRBV7-9 to TRBJ2-7; TRBD1 aligns across 7 bases. The CDR3 loop spans 14 amino acids. The V and J ends lost 2 bases and 5 bases, in that order; junction bases with no gene match: 6. Germline values: CDR1 SEHNR, CDR2 FQNEAQ (reference sequence). The CDR3 reads CASSLTTGPNEQYF. CDR3 DNA sequence: TGTGCCAGCAGCTTAACGACAGGGCCGAACGAGCAGTACTTC.

CDR3 bases: TGTGCCAGCAGTCGCGCCGGGACAGGGAACACTGAAGCTTTCTTT. It codes for CASSRAGTGNTEAFF. This chain joins TRBV28 and TRBJ1-1; 8 bases are a match to TRBD1. Germline V gene sequence: CDR1 MDHEN, CDR2 SYDVKM. With V trimmed by 5 bases and J by 1 base, 6 bases remained unmatched. This CDR3 is 15 amino acids long.

J is TRBJ2-1 and V is TRBV27, with 9 bases that match TRBD2. J lost 4 bases, V lost 7 bases, and 8 bases had no gene match. CDR1 MNHEY and CDR2 SMNVEV come from the germline V gene (reference sequence). The CDR3 length is 15 residues. In DNA form, the CDR3 reads TGTGCCAGCAACCTAGCGGGAAAAAGTTACAATGAGCAGTTCTTC. Amino acid sequence: CASNLAGKSYNEQFF.

The V and J genes are TRBV7-8 and TRBJ1-3, with D possibly matching TRBD1 (6 bases). This CDR3 is built from 16 residues. The germline gives CDR1 SGHVS, CDR2 FQNEAQ. Trimming cost V 1 base and J 3 bases, with 13 bases left between them. DNA of the CDR3: TGTGCCAGCAGCTTAGGGGGAGGGGGGGATGGAAACACCATATATTTT. Translation gives CASSLGGGGDGNTIYF.

This chain links TRBV27 with TRBJ1-1; 8 bases are shared with TRBD1. The V and J ends lost 3 bases and 5 bases, in that order; junction bases with no gene match: 5. The CDR3 covers 14 residues. Per germline, CDR1 MNHEY and CDR2 SMNVEV (reference sequence). The CDR3 protein is CASSFSTGGTEAFF. The CDR3 DNA sequence: TGTGCCAGCAGTTTTAGCACAGGGGGAACTGAAGCTTTCTTT.

The rearrangement links TRBV7-9 to TRBJ2-3; 10 nucleotides match TRBD2. The CDR3 loop spans 16 amino acids. Germline V lookup: CDR1 SEHNR, CDR2 FQNEAQ (reference sequence). V was pared by 5 bases and J by 0 bases, with 5 bases of the junction left unmatched. CDR3 nucleotide sequence: TGTGCCAGCAGCATACCTAGCGGGAGTAGCACAGATACGCAGTATTTT. It codes for CASSIPSGSSTDTQYF.

A single count supports this clone. V is TRBV7-2 and J is TRBJ2-4, with D tentatively TRBD1 or TRBD2 (6 bases each). The CDR3 is 15 amino acids. CDR1 and CDR2 from the germline V gene are SGHTA and FQGNSA. Between the trimmed V and J ends, which lost 5 bases and 3 bases, there was a span of 14 bases. The CDR3 loop reads CASSLGGGLKNIQYF. The DNA of the CDR3 is TGTGCCAGCAGCCTAGGGGGAGGTCTCAAAAACATTCAGTACTTC.

The chain is built from TRBV29-1 and TRBJ1-2; 7 bases are shared with TRBD1. The CDR3 consists of 12 residues. Germline V gene lookup returns CDR1 SQVTM and CDR2 ANQGSEA. V shed 4 bases, J shed 8 bases, and the junction held 7 bases outside the gene matches. As DNA, the CDR3 is TGCAGCGTTGCGGTTAGGGGGCACGGCTACACCTTC. Translation gives CSVAVRGHGYTF. The whole variable domain, remainder taken from reference TRBV29-1 and TRBJ1-2, is SAVISQKPSRDICQRGTSLTIQCQVDSQVTMMFWYRQQPGQSLTLIATANQGSEATYESGFVIDKFPISRPNLTFSTLTVSNMSPEDSSIYLCSVAVRGHGYTFGSGTRLTVV.

This chain links TRBV5-1 with TRBJ2-2; 11 bases are shared with TRBD2. After removal of 2 bases from V and 5 bases from J, the junction contained 2 bases not matched to a gene. This CDR3 has 15 residues. CDR1 and CDR2 (germline): SGHRS, YFSETQ. CDR3 residues: CASSFSGRGTGELFF. In DNA form, the CDR3 reads TGCGCCAGCAGCTTTAGCGGGAGGGGTACCGGGGAGCTGTTTTTT.

The chain is built from TRBV12-2 and TRBJ1-1; the DNA was not used to check the table's D call, TRBD1. TRBV12-2 is shown as a pseudogene. There are 17 residues in the CDR3. The CDR3 sequence: CASRFGPVLGSNTEAFF. CDR3 nucleotide sequence: TGTGCAAGTCGCTTTGGGCCGGTTCTTGGGTCAAACACTGAAGCTTTCTTT.

The J gene is TRBJ2-2, the V gene TRBV27, with 10 bases matching TRBD2. Germline V lookup: CDR1 MNHEY, CDR2 SMNVEV (reference sequence). The CDR3 contains 15 residues. Germline trimming cut 6 bases from V and 5 bases from J; bases unmatched to any gene: 6. This CDR3 reads CASSPGLADTGELFF. In DNA form, the CDR3 reads TGTGCCAGCAGCCCAGGACTAGCGGATACCGGGGAGCTGTTTTTT.

The J gene is TRBJ2-6, the V gene TRBV5-1, with unresolved D. V was shortened by 1 base and J by 0 bases, with 5 bases between the two germline ends. From germline, CDR1 is SGHRS and CDR2 YFSETQ. The CDR3 extends over 15 amino acids. The CDR3 DNA follows: TGCGCCAGCAGCTTGTTAATCTCTGGGGCCAACGTCCTGACTTTC. Protein sequence: CASSLLISGANVLTF.

The table lists this clone with a few counts. In nucleotides, the CDR3 is TGTGCCAGTAGTGGGGCATCACAGGTTGGCTATGGCTACACCTTC. This encodes CASSGASQVGYGYTF. V and J are TRBV19 and TRBJ1-2, with D tentatively TRBD1 (5 bases). The length of the CDR3 is 15 residues. CDR1 is LNHDA and CDR2 is SQIVND in the germline V gene (reference sequence). V lost 5 bases, J lost 4 bases, and 17 bases lay in between.

The chain employs TRBV5-1 and TRBJ2-1; 16 nucleotides align to TRBD2. The ends lost 0 bases at V and 8 bases at J; junction bases unmatched: 8. The CDR3 length is 18 residues. The germline V gene encodes CDR1 SGHRS and CDR2 YFSETQ. As DNA, the CDR3 is TGCGCCAGCAGCTTGGGGTTTGGGACTAGCGGGAGGGTCCATGAGCAGTTCTTC. This gives the protein CASSLGFGTSGRVHEQFF.

Comments on this clone: This CDR3 is also generated by other DNA sequences in the sample. The chain uses TRBV5-1 and TRBJ2-3; D is perhaps TRBD2 (5 bases). V was clipped by 0 bases and J by 0 bases, with 5 bases between them. This CDR3 is built from 14 residues. CDR1 and CDR2 from the germline V gene are SGHRS and YFSETQ. The CDR3 DNA reads as TGCGCCAGCAGCTTGGGGACTAGCACAGATACGCAGTATTTT. Translation gives CASSLGTSTDTQYF.

This chain links TRBV5-1 with TRBJ2-1, with D possibly being TRBD2 (6 bases). V lost 0 bases to trimming and J lost 9 bases, with 16 bases between them. The CDR3 runs 15 residues. Per germline, CDR1 SGHRS and CDR2 YFSETQ. The CDR3 region has the DNA TGCGCCAGCAGCTTGGTCACGGACTGGCGGGGTGAGCAGTTCTTC. Protein product: CASSLVTDWRGEQFF. Using reference TRBV5-1 and TRBJ2-1 for the parts outside the CDR3, the full variable domain is KAGVTQTPRYLIKTRGQQVTLSCSPISGHRSVSWYQQTPGQGLQFLFEYFSETQRNKGNFPGRFSGRQFSNSRSEMNVSTLELGDSALYLCASSLVTDWRGEQFFGPGTRLTVL.

DNA of the CDR3: TGTGCCAGCAGCTCATGGACAGGGGCCAAAAACATTCAGTACTTC. This gives the protein CASSSWTGAKNIQYF. The rearrangement uses TRBV7-9 and TRBJ2-4; 8 bases match TRBD1. CDR1 is SEHNR, CDR2 FQNEAQ, per germline (reference sequence). The junction had 3 bases not matched to a gene; V was cut back by 4 bases and J by 1 base. This CDR3 is built from 15 residues.

About this clone itself: The junction differs from germline at one of its ends, possibly a read error. The V and J genes are TRBV9 and TRBJ2-1; D possibly corresponds to TRBD1 (5 bases). CDR3 length: 16 amino acids. Per the germline V gene, CDR1 is SGDLS and CDR2 is YYNGEE. The DNA for the CDR3 is TGTGCCAGCACCGTAGGTGGTACAGGCGCCTACAATGAGCAGTTCTTC. Translating it yields CASTVGGTGAYNEQFF. The whole variable domain, filled in from reference TRBV9 and TRBJ2-1, reads DSGVTQTPKHLITATGQRVTLRCSPRSGDLSVYWYQQSLDQGLQFLIQYYNGEERAKGNILERFSAQQFPDLHSELNLSSLELGDSALYFCASTVGGTGAYNEQFFGPGTRLTVL.

This chain joins TRBV7-3 and TRBJ2-1; 7 bases align to TRBD2. The V gene end was trimmed by 2 bases and the J gene end by 10 bases; junction bases not matched to a gene: 5. This CDR3 region has 13 residues. CDR1 SGHTA and CDR2 FQGTGA come from the germline V gene. In DNA form, the CDR3 reads TGTGCCAGCAGCTTAGCGGGAGTAGGCGAGCAGTTCTTC. Translation: CASSLAGVGEQFF.

The chain is built from TRBV7-3 and TRBJ1-5; D remains unclear. CDR3 length: 16 amino acids. Germline assignment: CDR1 SGHTA and CDR2 FQGTGA. V dropped 5 bases and J dropped 5 bases, with 19 bases sitting between them. DNA for the CDR3: TGTGCCAGCAGCAAGAGAGGGTTCGATCCGGATCAGCCCCAGCATTTT. Amino acids: CASSKRGFDPDQPQHF.

The chain uses TRBV7-9 and TRBJ2-1; TRBD2 matches 9 bases. CDR3 length equals 16 residues. Germline CDR1 reads SEHNR; CDR2 reads FQNEAQ (reference sequence). Trimming removed 3 bases from V and 5 bases from J; junction bases left unmatched: 8. CDR3 amino acids: CASSFGTSPGDNEQFF. CDR3 DNA sequence: TGTGCCAGCAGCTTTGGGACTAGCCCGGGTGACAATGAGCAGTTCTTC.

This chain uses TRBV5-1 with TRBJ1-1, with 11 bases lining up with TRBD1. The CDR3 is 15 amino acids. V lost 4 bases and J lost 3; bases outside the gene matches: 5. Germline V gives CDR1 SGHRS, CDR2 YFSETQ. Here the CDR3 reads CASSGQGAQDTEAFF. CDR3 DNA: TGCGCCAGCAGCGGACAGGGGGCGCAGGACACTGAAGCTTTCTTT.

Only one count was recorded for this clone. V gene TRBV7-2 combines with J gene TRBJ2-7; TRBD2 agrees at 7 bases. Germline values: CDR1 SGHTA, CDR2 FQGNSA. The V segment lost 2 bases and the J segment 6 bases; nucleotides outside the gene matches: 7. CDR3 length: 14 residues. The CDR3 is CASSLRTRTGEQYF. CDR3 coding DNA: TGTGCCAGCAGCTTACGGACTAGAACTGGCGAGCAGTACTTC. The full variable domain, completed using reference TRBV7-2 and TRBJ2-7, is GAGVSQSPSNKVTEKGKDVELRCDPISGHTALYWYRQSLGQGLEFLIYFQGNSAPDKSGLPSDRFSAERTGGSVSTLTIQRTQQEDSAVYLCASSLRTRTGEQYFGPGTRLTVT.

CDR3 protein: CASSIDGTGTLNEQFF. As DNA, the CDR3 is TGTGCCAGTAGTATAGACGGGACAGGCACGCTTAATGAGCAGTTCTTC. The chain links TRBV19 to TRBJ2-1; TRBD1 matches at 8 bases. CDR1 and CDR2 from the germline V gene are LNHDA and SQIVND (reference sequence). The CDR3 is made up of 16 amino acids. Trimming removed 0 bases from V and 7 bases from J; junction bases left unmatched: 8.

The V gene is TRBV7-6, the J gene TRBJ1-2; tentative D call: TRBD1 (6 bases). The germline CDR1 and CDR2 sequences are SGHVS and FNYEAQ. Trimming removed 4 bases at V and 6 bases at J, with 9 bases between. This CDR3 contains 12 residues. The CDR3 protein is CASSSDSDGYTF. The CDR3 nucleotides read TGTGCCAGCAGCTCGGACAGCGATGGCTACACCTTC.

This chain connects TRBV2 to TRBJ2-1; 10 positions agree with TRBD2. This CDR3 comprises 15 residues. From germline, CDR1 is SNHLY and CDR2 FYNNEI. The ends lost 7 bases at V and 9 bases at J; junction bases unmatched: 12. CDR3 loop: CASTRERGGEGEQFF. CDR3 in DNA: TGTGCCAGCACTAGGGAGCGGGGGGGGGAGGGTGAGCAGTTCTTC. The full variable domain, in which reference TRBV2 and TRBJ2-1 provide the parts outside the CDR3, is EPEVTQTPSHQVTQMGQEVILRCVPISNHLYFYWYRQILGQKVEFLVSFYNNEISEKSEIFDDQFSVERPDGSNFTLKIRSTKLEDSAMYFCASTRERGGEGEQFFGPGTRLTVL.

This chain uses TRBV2 with TRBJ1-2; tentatively, D is TRBD1 (6 bases). Germline CDR1 reads SNHLY; CDR2 reads FYNNEI. Trimming took off 6 bases at V and 7 bases at J, with 24 bases between the two ends. The CDR3 contains 16 residues. The CDR3 loop is CASSEGPSTGLFGYTF. The DNA of the CDR3 is TGTGCCAGCAGCGAGGGGCCCTCGACAGGCCTTTTTGGCTACACCTTC.